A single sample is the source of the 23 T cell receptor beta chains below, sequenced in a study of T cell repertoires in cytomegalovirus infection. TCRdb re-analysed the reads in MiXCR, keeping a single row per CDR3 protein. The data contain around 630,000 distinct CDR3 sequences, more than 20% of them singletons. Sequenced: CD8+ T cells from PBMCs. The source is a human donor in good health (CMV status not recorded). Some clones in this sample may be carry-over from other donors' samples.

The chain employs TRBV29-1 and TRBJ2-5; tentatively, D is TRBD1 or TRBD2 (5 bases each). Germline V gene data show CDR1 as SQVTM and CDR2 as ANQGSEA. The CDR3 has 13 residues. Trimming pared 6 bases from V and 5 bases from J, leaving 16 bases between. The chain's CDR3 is CSVWTSGSETQYF. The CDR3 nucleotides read TGCAGCGTATGGACATCGGGGTCGGAGACCCAGTACTTC.

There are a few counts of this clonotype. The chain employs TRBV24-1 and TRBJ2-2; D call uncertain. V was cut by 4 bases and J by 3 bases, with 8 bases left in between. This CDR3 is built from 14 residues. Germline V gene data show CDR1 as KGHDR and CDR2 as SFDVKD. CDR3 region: CATSEGPYTGELFF. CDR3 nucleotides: TGTGCCACCAGTGAGGGCCCATACACCGGGGAGCTGTTTTTT.

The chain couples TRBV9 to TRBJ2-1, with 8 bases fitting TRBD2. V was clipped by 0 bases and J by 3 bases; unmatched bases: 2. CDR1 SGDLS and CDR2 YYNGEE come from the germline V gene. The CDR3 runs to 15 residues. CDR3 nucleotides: TGTGCCAGCAGCGTAGTAGCGGGGAACTACAATGAGCAGTTCTTC. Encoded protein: CASSVVAGNYNEQFF.

The CDR3: CASSLDGGDFYGYTF. CDR3 sequence (DNA): TGTGCCAGCAGCTTAGATGGGGGGGACTTCTATGGCTACACCTTC. The chain links TRBV7-3 to TRBJ1-2, with D possibly matching TRBD1 (5 bases). CDR3 length equals 15 residues. Germline CDR1 and CDR2: SGHTA and FQGTGA. The V end lost 2 bases, the J end lost 4 bases, and 14 bases lay between the germline ends.

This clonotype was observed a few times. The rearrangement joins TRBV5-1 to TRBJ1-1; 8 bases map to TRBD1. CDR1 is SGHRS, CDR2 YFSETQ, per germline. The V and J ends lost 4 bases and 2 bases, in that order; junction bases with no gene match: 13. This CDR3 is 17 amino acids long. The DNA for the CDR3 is TGCGCCAGCAGCCTGTTTCCGGGACAGGTTATTAACACTGAAGCTTTCTTT. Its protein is CASSLFPGQVINTEAFF.

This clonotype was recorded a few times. CDR3 region: CASSLRDPRGLTDTQYF. The DNA for the CDR3 is TGTGCCAGCAGTCTCCGGGACCCGAGAGGCCTCACAGATACGCAGTATTTT. The chain has TRBV6-5 and TRBJ2-3; either TRBD1 or TRBD2 may supply D (5 bases each). Germline lookup yields CDR1 MNHEY and CDR2 SVGAGI. This CDR3 spans 17 amino acids. V lost 5 bases and J lost 2, with 20 bases in between.

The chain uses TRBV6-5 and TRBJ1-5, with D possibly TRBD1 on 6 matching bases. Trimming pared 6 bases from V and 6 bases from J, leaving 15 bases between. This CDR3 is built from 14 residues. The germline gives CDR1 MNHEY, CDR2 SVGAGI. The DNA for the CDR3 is TGTGCCAGCAGCCCAACAGGGTATGCTCAGCCCCAGCATTTT. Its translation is CASSPTGYAQPQHF.

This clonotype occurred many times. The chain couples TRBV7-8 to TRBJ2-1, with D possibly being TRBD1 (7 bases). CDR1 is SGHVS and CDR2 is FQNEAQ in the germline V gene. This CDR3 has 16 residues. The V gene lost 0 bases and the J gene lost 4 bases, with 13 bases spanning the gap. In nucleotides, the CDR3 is TGTGCCAGCAGCTTAGCGAGGAGGGGGCGTTACAATGAGCAGTTCTTC. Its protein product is CASSLARRGRYNEQFF. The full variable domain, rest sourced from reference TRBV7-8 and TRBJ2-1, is GAGVSQSPRYKVAKRGQDVALRCDPISGHVSLFWYQQALGQGPEFLTYFQNEAQLDKSGLPSDRFFAERPEGSVSTLKIQRTQQEDSAVYLCASSLARRGRYNEQFFGPGTRLTVL.

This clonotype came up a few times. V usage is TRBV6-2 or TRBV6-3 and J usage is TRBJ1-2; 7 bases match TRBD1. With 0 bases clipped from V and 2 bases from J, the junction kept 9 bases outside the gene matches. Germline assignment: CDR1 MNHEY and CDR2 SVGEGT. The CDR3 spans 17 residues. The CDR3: CASSYSRDPGQNYGYTF. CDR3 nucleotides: TGTGCCAGCAGTTACTCGAGGGACCCGGGACAGAACTATGGCTACACCTTC.

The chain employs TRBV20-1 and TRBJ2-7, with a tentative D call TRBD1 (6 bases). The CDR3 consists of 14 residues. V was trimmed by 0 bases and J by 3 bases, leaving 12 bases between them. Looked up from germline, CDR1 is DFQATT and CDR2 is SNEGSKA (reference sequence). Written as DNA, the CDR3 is TGCAGTGCTAGAGACCCTCTGGACAGCTACGAGCAGTACTTC. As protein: CSARDPLDSYEQYF.

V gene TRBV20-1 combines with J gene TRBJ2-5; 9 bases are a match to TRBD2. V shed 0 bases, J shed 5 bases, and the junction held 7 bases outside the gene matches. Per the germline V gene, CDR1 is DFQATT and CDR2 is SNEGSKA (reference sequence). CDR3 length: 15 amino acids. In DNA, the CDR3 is TGCAGTGCTAGAGAAAAGCGGGGGGTCTCGGAGACCCAGTACTTC. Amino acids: CSAREKRGVSETQYF.

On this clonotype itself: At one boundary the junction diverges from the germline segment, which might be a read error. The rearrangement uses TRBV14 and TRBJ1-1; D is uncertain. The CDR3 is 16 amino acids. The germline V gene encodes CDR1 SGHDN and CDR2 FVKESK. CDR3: CANSPHPAGNRGEAFF. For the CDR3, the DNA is TGTGCCAACAGCCCACATCCTGCAGGTAACAGAGGTGAAGCTTTCTTT.

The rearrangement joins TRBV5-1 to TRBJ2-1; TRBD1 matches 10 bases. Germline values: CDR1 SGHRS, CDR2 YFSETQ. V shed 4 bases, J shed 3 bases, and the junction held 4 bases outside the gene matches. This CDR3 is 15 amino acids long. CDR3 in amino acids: CASSNRDRGYNEQFF. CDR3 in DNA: TGCGCCAGCAGCAACCGGGACAGGGGCTACAATGAGCAGTTCTTC.

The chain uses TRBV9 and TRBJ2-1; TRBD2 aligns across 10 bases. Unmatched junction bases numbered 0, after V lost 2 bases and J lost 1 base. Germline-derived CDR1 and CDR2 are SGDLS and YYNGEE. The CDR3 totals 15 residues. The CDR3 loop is CASSVTSGSYNEQFF. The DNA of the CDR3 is TGTGCCAGCAGCGTGACTAGCGGGTCCTACAATGAGCAGTTCTTC.

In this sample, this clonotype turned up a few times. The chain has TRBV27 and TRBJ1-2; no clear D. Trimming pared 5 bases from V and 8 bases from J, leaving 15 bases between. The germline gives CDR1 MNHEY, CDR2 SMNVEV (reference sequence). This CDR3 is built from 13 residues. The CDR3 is CASSPAGSKGYTF. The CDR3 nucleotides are TGTGCCAGCAGTCCCGCGGGGTCGAAGGGCTACACCTTC.

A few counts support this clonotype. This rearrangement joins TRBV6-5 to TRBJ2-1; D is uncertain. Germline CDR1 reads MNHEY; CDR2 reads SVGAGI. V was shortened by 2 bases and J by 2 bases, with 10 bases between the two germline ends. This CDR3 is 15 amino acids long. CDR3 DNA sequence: TGTGCCAGCAGTTACCTATCGGTTGCCTACAATGAGCAGTTCTTC. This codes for CASSYLSVAYNEQFF.

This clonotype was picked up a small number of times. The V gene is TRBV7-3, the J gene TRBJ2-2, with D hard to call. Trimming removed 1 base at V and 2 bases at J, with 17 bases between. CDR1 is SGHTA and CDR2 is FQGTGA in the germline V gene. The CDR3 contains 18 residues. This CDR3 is CASSLRTSGSFNTGELFF. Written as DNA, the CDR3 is TGTGCCAGCAGCTTAAGAACATCTGGTTCCTTTAACACCGGGGAGCTGTTTTTT.

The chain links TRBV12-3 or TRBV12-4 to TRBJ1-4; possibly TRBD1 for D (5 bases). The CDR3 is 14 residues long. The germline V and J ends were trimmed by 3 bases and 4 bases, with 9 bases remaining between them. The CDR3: CASSFDRLNEKLFF. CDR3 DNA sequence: TGTGCCAGCAGTTTCGACAGACTTAATGAAAAACTGTTTTTT.

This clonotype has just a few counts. CDR3 sequence reads: CASSPVPETQYF. The CDR3 coding sequence is TGTGCCAGCAGTCCCGTTCCCGAGACCCAGTACTTC. This chain joins TRBV6-1 and TRBJ2-5; no firm D call. CDR1 and CDR2 (germline): MNHNS, SASEGT. V was shortened by 5 bases and J by 5 bases, with 9 bases between the two germline ends. This CDR3 is 12 amino acids long.

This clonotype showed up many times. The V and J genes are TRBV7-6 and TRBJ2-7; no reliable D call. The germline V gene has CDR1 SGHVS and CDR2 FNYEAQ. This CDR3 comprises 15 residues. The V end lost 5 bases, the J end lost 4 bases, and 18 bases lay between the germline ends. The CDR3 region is CASSHLGAGQYEQYF. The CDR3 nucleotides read TGTGCCAGCAGCCATTTAGGCGCTGGTCAGTACGAGCAGTACTTC.

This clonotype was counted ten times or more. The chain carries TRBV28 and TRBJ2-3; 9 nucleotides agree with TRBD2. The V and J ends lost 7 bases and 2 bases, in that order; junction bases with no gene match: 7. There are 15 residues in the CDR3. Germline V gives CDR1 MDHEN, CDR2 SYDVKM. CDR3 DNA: TGTGCCAGCACCCCTTCTAGCGGGGTCACAGATACGCAGTATTTT. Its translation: CASTPSSGVTDTQYF.

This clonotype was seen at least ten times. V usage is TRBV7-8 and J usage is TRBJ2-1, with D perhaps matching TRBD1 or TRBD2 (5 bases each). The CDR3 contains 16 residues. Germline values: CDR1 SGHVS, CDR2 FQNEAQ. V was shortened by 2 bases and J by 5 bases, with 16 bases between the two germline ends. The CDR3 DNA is TGTGCCAGCAGCTTATTTAGGGACCGAAGGGACAATGAGCAGTTCTTC. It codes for CASSLFRDRRDNEQFF.

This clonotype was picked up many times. CDR3: CASTSTGGSTEAFF. The CDR3 DNA is TGCGCCAGCACCTCGACAGGGGGTTCCACTGAAGCTTTCTTT. The chain links TRBV5-1 to TRBJ1-1; TRBD1 aligns across 9 bases. The V and J ends lost 6 bases and 4 bases, in that order; junction bases with no gene match: 7. The CDR3 is 14 residues long. Per germline, CDR1 SGHRS and CDR2 YFSETQ.